This T cell receptor (beta chain) was obtained from a study of OX40 agonist ivuxolimab in advanced cancers. TCRdb's table, derived via immunoSEQ multiplex PCR, lists solely in-frame clones and lacks some. The top ten hold roughly 0.16% of the sample, which has 97,000 or so clones, around 89% seen once. V shed 4 bases and J 4 bases; nucleotides not matched to a gene: 12. The CDR3 has 17 residues. Looked up from germline, CDR1 is SGHTS and CDR2 is YDEGEE. The receptor comes from an adult with an advanced solid tumor such as melanoma, head and neck, liver or kidney cancer. The chain employs TRBV5-8 and TRBJ2-3; 10 nucleotides agree with TRBD2. The sequencing here drew on CD4+ or CD8+ T cells sorted from blood, taken in a trial of the OX40 agonist ivuxolimab. DNA for the CDR3: TGTGCCAGCAGCCCCGGACTAGCGGTCAACATCCCAGATACGCAGTATTTT. Translation: CASSPGLAVNIPDTQYF. The variable domain in full, with the rest retrieved from reference TRBV5-8 and TRBJ2-3, is EAGVTQSPTHLIKTRGQQATLRCSPISGHTSVYWYQQALGLGLQFLLWYDEGEERNRGNFPPRFSGRQFPNYSSELNVNALELEDSALYLCASSPGLAVNIPDTQYFGPGTRLTVL.